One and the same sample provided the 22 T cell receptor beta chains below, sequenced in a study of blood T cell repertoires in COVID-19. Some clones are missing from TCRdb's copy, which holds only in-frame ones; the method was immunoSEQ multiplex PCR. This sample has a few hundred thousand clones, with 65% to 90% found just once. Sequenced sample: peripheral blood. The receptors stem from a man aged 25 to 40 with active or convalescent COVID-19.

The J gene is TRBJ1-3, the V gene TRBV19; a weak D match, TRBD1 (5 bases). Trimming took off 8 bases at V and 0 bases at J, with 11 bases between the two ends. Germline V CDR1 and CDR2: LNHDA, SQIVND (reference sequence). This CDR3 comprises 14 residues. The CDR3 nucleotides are TGTGCCAGTGGGGGGTTCCACTCTGGAAACACCATATATTTT. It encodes CASGGFHSGNTIYF.

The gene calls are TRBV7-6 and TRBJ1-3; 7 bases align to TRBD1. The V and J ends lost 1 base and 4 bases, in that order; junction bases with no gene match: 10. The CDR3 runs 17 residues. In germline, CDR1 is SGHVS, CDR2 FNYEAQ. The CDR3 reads CASSLGTVTGLGNTIYF. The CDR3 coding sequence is TGTGCCAGCAGCTTAGGGACGGTGACAGGGTTAGGAAACACCATATATTTT.

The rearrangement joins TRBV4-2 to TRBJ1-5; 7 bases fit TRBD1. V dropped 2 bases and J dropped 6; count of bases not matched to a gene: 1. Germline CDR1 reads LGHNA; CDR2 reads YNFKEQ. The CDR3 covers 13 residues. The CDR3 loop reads CASSQTGVQPQHF. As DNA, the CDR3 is TGTGCCAGCAGCCAAACAGGGGTTCAGCCCCAGCATTTT.

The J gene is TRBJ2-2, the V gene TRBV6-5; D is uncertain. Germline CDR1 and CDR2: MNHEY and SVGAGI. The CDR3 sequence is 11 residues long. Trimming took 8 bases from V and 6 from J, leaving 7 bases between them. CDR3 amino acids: CASLAPGELFF. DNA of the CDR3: TGTGCCAGCTTAGCTCCCGGGGAGCTGTTTTTT.

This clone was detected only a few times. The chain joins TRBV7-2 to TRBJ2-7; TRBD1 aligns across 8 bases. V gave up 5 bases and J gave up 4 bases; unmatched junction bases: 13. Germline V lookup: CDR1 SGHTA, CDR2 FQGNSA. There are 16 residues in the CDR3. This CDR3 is CASSRRTGYSSYEQYF. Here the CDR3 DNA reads TGTGCCAGCAGCCGCCGGACAGGGTATAGTTCTTACGAGCAGTACTTC.

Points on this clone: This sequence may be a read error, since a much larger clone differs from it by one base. The CDR3 is CASSYGGVNQPQHF. In nucleotides, the CDR3 is TGTGCCAGCAGTTACGGGGGGGTCAATCAGCCCCAGCATTTT. The chain employs TRBV6-2 or TRBV6-3 and TRBJ1-5; D possibly corresponds to TRBD1 (5 bases). CDR3 length: 14 residues. Trimming removed 2 bases at V and 3 bases at J, with 8 bases between. The germline gives CDR1 MNHEY, CDR2 SVGEGT.

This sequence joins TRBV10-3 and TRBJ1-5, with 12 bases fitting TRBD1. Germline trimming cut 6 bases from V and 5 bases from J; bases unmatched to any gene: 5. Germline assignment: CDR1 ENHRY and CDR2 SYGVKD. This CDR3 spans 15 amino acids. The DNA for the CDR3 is TGTGCCATCAGCGCGGGACAGGGGGCGGATCAGCCCCAGCATTTT. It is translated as CAISAGQGADQPQHF.

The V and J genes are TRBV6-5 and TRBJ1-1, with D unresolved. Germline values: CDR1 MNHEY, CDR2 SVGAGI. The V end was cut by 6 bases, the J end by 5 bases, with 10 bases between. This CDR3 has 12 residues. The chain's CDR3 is CASRGGYTEAFF. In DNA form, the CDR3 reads TGTGCCAGCAGGGGAGGTTATACTGAAGCTTTCTTT.

The CDR3 spells CASSLAYPGNTEAFF. CDR3 sequence (DNA): TGTGCCAGCAGCTTAGCTTATCCGGGAAACACTGAAGCTTTCTTT. The chain employs TRBV11-2 and TRBJ1-1; no clear D. V was pared by 1 base and J by 2 bases, with 11 bases between. This CDR3 has 15 residues. Germline CDR1 SGHAT, CDR2 FQNNGV.

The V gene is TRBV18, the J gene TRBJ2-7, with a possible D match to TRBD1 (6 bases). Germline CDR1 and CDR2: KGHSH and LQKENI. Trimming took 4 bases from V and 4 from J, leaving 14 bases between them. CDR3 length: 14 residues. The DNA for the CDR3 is TGTGCCAGCTCACAAGGTCAGGGGTTTTACGAGCAGTACTTC. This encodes CASSQGQGFYEQYF.

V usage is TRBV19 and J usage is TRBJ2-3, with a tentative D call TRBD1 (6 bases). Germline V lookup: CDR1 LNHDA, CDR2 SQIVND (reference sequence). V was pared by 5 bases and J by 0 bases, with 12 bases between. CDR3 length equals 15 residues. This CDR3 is CASSGRDTSTDTQYF. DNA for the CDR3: TGTGCCAGTAGTGGCCGGGACACTAGCACAGATACGCAGTATTTT.

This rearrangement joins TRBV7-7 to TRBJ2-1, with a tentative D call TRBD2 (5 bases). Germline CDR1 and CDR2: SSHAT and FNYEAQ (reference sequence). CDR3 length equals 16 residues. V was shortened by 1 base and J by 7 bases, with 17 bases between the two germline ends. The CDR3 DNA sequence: TGTGCCAGCAGCTTAGGCCGGGCTGGACTTATGAATGAGCAGTTCTTC. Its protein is CASSLGRAGLMNEQFF.

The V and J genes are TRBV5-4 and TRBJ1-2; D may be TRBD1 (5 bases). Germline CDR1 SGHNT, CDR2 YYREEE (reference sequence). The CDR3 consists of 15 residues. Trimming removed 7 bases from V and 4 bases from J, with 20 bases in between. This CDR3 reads CASDSTENESYGYTF. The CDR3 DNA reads TGTGCCAGCGACTCGACAGAAAATGAGTCCTATGGCTACACCTTC.

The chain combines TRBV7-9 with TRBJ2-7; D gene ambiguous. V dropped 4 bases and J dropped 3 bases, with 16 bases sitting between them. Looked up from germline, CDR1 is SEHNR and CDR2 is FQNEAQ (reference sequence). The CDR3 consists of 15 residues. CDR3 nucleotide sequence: TGTGCCAGCAGCTCACATGACTGGAGCCGCTACGAGCAGTACTTC. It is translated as CASSSHDWSRYEQYF. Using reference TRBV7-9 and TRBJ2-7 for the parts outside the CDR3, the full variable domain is DTGVSQNPRHKITKRGQNVTFRCDPISEHNRLYWYRQTLGQGPEFLTYFQNEAQLEKSRLLSDRFSAERPKGSFSTLEIQRTEQGDSAMYLCASSSHDWSRYEQYFGPGTRLTVT.

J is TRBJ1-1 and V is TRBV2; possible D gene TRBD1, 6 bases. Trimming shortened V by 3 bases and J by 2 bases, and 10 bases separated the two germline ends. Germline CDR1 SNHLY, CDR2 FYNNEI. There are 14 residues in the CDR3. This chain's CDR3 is CASSDYRANTEAFF. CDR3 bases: TGTGCCAGCAGTGATTACAGGGCCAACACTGAAGCTTTCTTT.

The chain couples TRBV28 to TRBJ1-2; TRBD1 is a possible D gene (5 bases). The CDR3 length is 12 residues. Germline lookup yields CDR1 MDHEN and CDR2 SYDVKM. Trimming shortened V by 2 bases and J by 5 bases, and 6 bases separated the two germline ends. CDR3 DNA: TGTGCCAGCAGTTTAAGGGGATATGGCTACACCTTC. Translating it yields CASSLRGYGYTF.

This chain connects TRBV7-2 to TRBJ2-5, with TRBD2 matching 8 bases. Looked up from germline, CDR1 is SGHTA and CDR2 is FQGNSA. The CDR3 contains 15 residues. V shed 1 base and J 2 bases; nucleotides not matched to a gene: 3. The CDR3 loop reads CASSLEASGQETQYF. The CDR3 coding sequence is TGTGCCAGCAGCTTAGAGGCTAGCGGGCAAGAGACCCAGTACTTC.

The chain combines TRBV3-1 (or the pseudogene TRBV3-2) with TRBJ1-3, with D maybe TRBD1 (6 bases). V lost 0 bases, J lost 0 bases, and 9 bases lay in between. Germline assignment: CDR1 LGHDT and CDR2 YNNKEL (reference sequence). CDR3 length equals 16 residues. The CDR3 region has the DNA TGTGCCAGCAGCCAAGAGACAGGCCTCTCTGGAAACACCATATATTTT. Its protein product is CASSQETGLSGNTIYF.

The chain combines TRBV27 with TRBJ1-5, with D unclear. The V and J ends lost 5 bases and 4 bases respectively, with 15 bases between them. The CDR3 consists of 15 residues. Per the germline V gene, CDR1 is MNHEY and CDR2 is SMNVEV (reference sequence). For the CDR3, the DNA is TGTGCCAGCAGTCAATCCGAGGGTGTAAATCAGCCCCAGCATTTT. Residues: CASSQSEGVNQPQHF.

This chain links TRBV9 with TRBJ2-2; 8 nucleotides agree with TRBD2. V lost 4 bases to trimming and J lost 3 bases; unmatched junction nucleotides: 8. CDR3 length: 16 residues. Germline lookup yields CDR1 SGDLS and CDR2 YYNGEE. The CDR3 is CASSSSGGIDTGELFF. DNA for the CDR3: TGTGCCAGCAGCAGCTCGGGGGGGATTGACACCGGGGAGCTGTTTTTT.

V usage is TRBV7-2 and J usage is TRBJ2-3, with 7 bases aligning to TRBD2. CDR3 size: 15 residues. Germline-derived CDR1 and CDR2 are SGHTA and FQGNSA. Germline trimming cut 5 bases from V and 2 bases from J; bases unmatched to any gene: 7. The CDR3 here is CASSQTSLYTDTQYF. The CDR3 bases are TGTGCCAGCAGCCAGACTAGCCTCTACACAGATACGCAGTATTTT.

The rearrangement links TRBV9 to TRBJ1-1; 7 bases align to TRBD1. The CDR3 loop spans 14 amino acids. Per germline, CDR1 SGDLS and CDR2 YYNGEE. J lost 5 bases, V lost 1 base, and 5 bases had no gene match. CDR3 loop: CASSVIEQGTEAFF. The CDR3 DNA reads TGTGCCAGCAGCGTAATAGAACAGGGGACTGAAGCTTTCTTT.